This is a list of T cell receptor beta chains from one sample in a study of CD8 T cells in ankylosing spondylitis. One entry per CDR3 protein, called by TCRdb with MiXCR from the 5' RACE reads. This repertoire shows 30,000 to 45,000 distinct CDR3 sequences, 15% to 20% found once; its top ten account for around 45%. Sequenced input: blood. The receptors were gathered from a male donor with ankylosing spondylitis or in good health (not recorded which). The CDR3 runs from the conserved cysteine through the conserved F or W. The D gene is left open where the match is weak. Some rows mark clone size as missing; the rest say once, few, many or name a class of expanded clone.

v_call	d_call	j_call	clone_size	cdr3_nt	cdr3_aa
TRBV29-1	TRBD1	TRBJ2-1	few	TGCAGCGTTGAAGGACAGGGACATAGGGATGAGCAGTTCTTC	CSVEGQGHRDEQFF
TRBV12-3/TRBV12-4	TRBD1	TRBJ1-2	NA	TGTGCCAGCAGTGAAACATCCGGACAGGGCGGGGATGGCTACACCTTC	CASSETSGQGGDGYTF
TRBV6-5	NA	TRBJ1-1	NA	TGTGCCAGCAGTTATCGGGGGAACACTGAAGCTTTCTTT	CASSYRGNTEAFF
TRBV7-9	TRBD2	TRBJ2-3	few	TGTGCCAGCAGCCCCAGGGGTAGCGGGATATACACAGATACGCAGTATTTT	CASSPRGSGIYTDTQYF
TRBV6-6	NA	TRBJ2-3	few	TGTGCCAGCCTAGCAGGAGATACGCAGTATTTT	CASLAGDTQYF
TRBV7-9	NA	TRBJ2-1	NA	TGTGCCAGCAGCTTAGTGGAAAATGAGCAGTTCTTC	CASSLVENEQFF
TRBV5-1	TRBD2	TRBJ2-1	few	TGCGCCAGCAGCTTGGTAGCGGGGGTGCTAACCAATGAGCAGTTCTTC	CASSLVAGVLTNEQFF
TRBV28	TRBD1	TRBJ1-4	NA	TGTGCCAGCAGCGACAGGGCTTCTAATGAAAAACTGTTTTTT	CASSDRASNEKLFF
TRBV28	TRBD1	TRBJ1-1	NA	TGTGCCAGCAGTTCTATACACACGGGACAGCCCGAAGCTTTCTTT	CASSSIHTGQPEAFF
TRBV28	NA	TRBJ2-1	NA	TGTGCCAGCAGTTCCCCGGCCGGGACCCACAATGAGCAGTTCTTC	CASSSPAGTHNEQFF
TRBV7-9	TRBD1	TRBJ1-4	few	TGTGCCAGTACCTCGGGGACAGTTAATGAAAAACTGTTTTTT	CASTSGTVNEKLFF
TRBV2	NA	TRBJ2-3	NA	TGTGCCAGCAGTGGGTCCGGAGGTAGCACAGATACGCAGTATTTT	CASSGSGGSTDTQYF
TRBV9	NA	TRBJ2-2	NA	TGTGCCAGCAGCGTAGCTGGGATGGGGGAGCTGTTTTTT	CASSVAGMGELFF
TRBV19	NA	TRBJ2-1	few	TGTGCCAGTAGCGTGTCTAGCTACTATGAGCAGTTCTTC	CASSVSSYYEQFF
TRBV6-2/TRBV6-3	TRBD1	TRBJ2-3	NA	TGTGCCAGCAGCAAAGCAGGGGGCCCTGGTGATACGCAGTATTTT	CASSKAGGPGDTQYF
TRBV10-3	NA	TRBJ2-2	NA	TGTGCCACCCAGGCGGGTTCGGCCACCGGGGAGCTGTTTTTT	CATQAGSATGELFF
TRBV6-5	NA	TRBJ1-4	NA	TGTGCCAGCAGTTTCCGAGTTCACGGCGAAAAACTGTTTTTT	CASSFRVHGEKLFF
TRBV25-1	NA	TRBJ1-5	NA	TGTGCCAGCAGTGAAGATCGGACAGATCTTGATCAGCCCCAGCATTTT	CASSEDRTDLDQPQHF
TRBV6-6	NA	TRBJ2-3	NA	TGTGCCAGCAGTTACTCTGCGGGGCTAGCAACAGATACGCAGTATTTT	CASSYSAGLATDTQYF
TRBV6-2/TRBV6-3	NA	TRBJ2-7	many	TGTGCCAGCAGTCCAGGGTCCTACGAGCAGTACTTC	CASSPGSYEQYF
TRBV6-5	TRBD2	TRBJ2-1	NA	TGTGCCAGCAGTTATATAACCGACGGAGCGGGAGTGGGGAATGAGCAGTTCTTC	CASSYITDGAGVGNEQFF
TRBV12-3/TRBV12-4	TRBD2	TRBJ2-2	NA	TGTGCCAGCAGTGACACTAGCGGGGGCTTTAAATCCGGGGAGCTGTTTTTT	CASSDTSGGFKSGELFF
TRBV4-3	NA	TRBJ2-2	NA	TGCGCCAGCAGCCAAGTACGCCTGGGGTCCGGGGAGCTGTTTTTT	CASSQVRLGSGELFF
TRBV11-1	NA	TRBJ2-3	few	TGTGCCAGCAGCTCGACGGGGGATACGCAGTATTTT	CASSSTGDTQYF
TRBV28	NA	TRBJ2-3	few	TGTGCCAGCAGTTTAGGACAGAACACAGATACGCAGTATTTT	CASSLGQNTDTQYF
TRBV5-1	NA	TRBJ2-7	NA	TGCGCCAGCAGCTGGGGGGACAGTCTGGGCGAGCAGTACTTC	CASSWGDSLGEQYF
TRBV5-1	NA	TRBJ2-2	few	TGCGCCAGCAGCACCGGACCCAACACCGGGGAGCTGTTTTTT	CASSTGPNTGELFF
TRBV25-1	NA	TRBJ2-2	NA	TGTGCCAGCAGTGTCACAGGGCACGCCGGGGAGCTGTTTTTT	CASSVTGHAGELFF
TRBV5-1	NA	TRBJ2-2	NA	TGCGCCAGCAGCCAGGAGAGCACCGGGGAGCTGTTTTTT	CASSQESTGELFF
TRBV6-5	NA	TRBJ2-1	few	TGTGCCAGCAGCCGGGGGAATGAGCAGTTCTTC	CASSRGNEQFF
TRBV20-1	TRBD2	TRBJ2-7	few	TGCAGTGCTCCCCCGGGGGGAGGGGCCTACGAGCAGTACTTC	CSAPPGGGAYEQYF
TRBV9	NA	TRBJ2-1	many	TGTGCCAGCAGCGTAAAGGGAGGTAGGACCAATGAGCAGTTCTTC	CASSVKGGRTNEQFF
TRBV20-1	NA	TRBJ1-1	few	TGCAGTGCAGAAACGGGACGGCAAATGAACACTGAAGCTTTCTTT	CSAETGRQMNTEAFF
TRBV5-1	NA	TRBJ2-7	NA	TGCGCCAGTGCCCCCTCGGGAAGCCTCTACGAGCAGTACTTC	CASAPSGSLYEQYF
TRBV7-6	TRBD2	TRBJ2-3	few	TGTGCCAGCAGCTCCCTTTGGGCTAGCGGGGCGCAGTATTTT	CASSSLWASGAQYF
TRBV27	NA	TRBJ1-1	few	TGTGCCAGCAGTTTCCGGGGGAGGGCTGAAGCTTTCTTT	CASSFRGRAEAFF
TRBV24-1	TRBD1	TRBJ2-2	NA	TGTGCCACCAGTGAACCTGGACAGGGTCGGACCGGGGAGCTGTTTTTT	CATSEPGQGRTGELFF
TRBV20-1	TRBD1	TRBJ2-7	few	TGCAGTGCCCCGGACAGGGGGAGCTCCTACGAGCAGTACTTC	CSAPDRGSSYEQYF
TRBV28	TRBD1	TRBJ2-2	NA	TGTGCCAGCAGTTTATTGAGGGGGCTGGACACCGGGGAGCTGTTTTTT	CASSLLRGLDTGELFF
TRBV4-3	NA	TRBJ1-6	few	TGCGCCAGCAGCCTTAGAAGGAGTGGAAATTCACCCCTCCACTTT	CASSLRRSGNSPLHF
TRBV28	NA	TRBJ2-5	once	TGTGCCAGCAGTTTTTGGGGCACCCAAGAGACCCAGTACTTC	CASSFWGTQETQYF
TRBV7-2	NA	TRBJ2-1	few	TGTGCCAGCAGCTTAGCGGGGGGGCCTCGGGATGAGCAGTTCTTC	CASSLAGGPRDEQFF
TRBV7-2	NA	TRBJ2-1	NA	TGTGCCAGTATGTGGGGGGGCGTTAATGAGCAGTTCTTC	CASMWGGVNEQFF
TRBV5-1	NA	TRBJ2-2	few	TGCGCCAGCAGGGCAACCCAGGTTAACACCGGGGAGCTGTTTTTT	CASRATQVNTGELFF
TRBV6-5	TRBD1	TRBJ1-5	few	TGTGCCAGCAGACAGGGGGATCAGCCCCAGCATTTT	CASRQGDQPQHF
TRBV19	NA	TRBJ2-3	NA	TGTGCCAGTAGTGCGCGACAGTTCACAGATACGCAGTATTTT	CASSARQFTDTQYF
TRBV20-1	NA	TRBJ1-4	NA	TGCAGTGCTAGAGAGTGGACTAATGAAAAACTGTTTTTT	CSAREWTNEKLFF
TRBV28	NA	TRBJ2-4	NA	TGTGCCAGCAGTGTTCCAGCCAAAAACATTCAGTACTTC	CASSVPAKNIQYF
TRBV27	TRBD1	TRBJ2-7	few	TGTGCCAGCAGTTTCGGCGGGACAGGGGGCTACGAGCAGTACTTC	CASSFGGTGGYEQYF
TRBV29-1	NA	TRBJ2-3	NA	TGCAGCGTTGCTTCGGGAACCACAGATACGCAGTATTTT	CSVASGTTDTQYF
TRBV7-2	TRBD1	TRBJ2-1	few	TGTGCCAGCAGCCTAGCCCAGGGGGCGGATGAGCAGTTCTTC	CASSLAQGADEQFF
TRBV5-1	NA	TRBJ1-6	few	TGCGCCAGCAGCCCTGGTGGAGGTCCCGGGGATTCACCCCTCCACTTT	CASSPGGGPGDSPLHF
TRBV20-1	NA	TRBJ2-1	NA	TGCAGTGCTAGCTCTGAGGTGGCTAGCGTTTATGAGCAGTTCTTC	CSASSEVASVYEQFF
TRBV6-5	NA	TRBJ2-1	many	TGTGCCAGCAGTTCGGGTTTATTGGGTGAGCAGTTCTTC	CASSSGLLGEQFF
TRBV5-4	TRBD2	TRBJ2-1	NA	TGTGCCAGCAGCTTAGGAGCGGGGTCGGTTGAGCAGTTCTTC	CASSLGAGSVEQFF